One and the same sample provided the 16 T cell receptor beta chains below, sequenced in a study of OX40 agonist ivuxolimab in advanced cancers. Using immunoSEQ multiplex PCR, the repertoire was profiled, and TCRdb retains in-frame clones only, with some absent. Of 45,000 to 65,000 clones listed, about 81% are singletons. Specimen: CD4+ or CD8+ T cells sorted from blood, collected in a trial of the OX40 agonist ivuxolimab. The receptors stem from an adult with an advanced solid tumor such as melanoma, head and neck, liver or kidney cancer.

J is TRBJ2-2 and V is TRBV7-6; maybe TRBD2 (6 bases). V was pared by 2 bases and J by 6 bases, with 16 bases between. This CDR3 comprises 16 residues. Germline CDR1 and CDR2: SGHVS and FNYEAQ. The CDR3 nucleotides read TGTGCCAGCAGCTTATCAGGAGGGAGTGGGTCCGGGGAGCTGTTTTTT. This gives the protein CASSLSGGSGSGELFF.

This chain links TRBV11-2 with TRBJ2-5; TRBD2 matches at 16 bases. The V and J ends lost 6 bases and 3 bases, in that order; junction bases with no gene match: 4. The CDR3 has 16 residues. CDR1 SGHAT and CDR2 FQNNGV come from the germline V gene. This CDR3 is CASRPGTSGGEETQYF. For the CDR3, the DNA is TGTGCCAGCAGACCCGGGACTAGCGGGGGGGAAGAGACCCAGTACTTC.

The sample holds a few counts of this clone. This chain joins TRBV15 and TRBJ2-7; D perhaps matches TRBD1 (6 bases). The CDR3 runs to 16 residues. The germline gives CDR1 LNHNV, CDR2 YYDKDF (reference sequence). Deletions cut 0 bases from V and 5 bases from J, with 17 bases between. CDR3 DNA: TGTGCCACCAGCAGAGATCTGATAGGGGGTGGCGACGAGCAGTACTTC. This gives the protein CATSRDLIGGGDEQYF.

This clone was found once. V and J are TRBV5-1 and TRBJ1-1, with D possibly TRBD1 on 5 matching bases. In germline, CDR1 is SGHRS, CDR2 YFSETQ. This CDR3 contains 15 residues. The V end lost 3 bases, the J end lost 1 base, and 13 bases lay between the germline ends. CDR3 sequence: CASSSWTSKNTEAFF. In DNA, the CDR3 is TGCGCCAGCAGCTCCTGGACATCTAAGAACACTGAAGCTTTCTTT.

The gene calls are TRBV29-1 and TRBJ2-2; no clear D. Trimming cost V 6 bases and J 1 base, with 9 bases left between them. The CDR3 runs to 13 residues. From germline, CDR1 is SQVTM and CDR2 ANQGSEA. The CDR3 reads CSVGDWNTGELFF. The CDR3 coding sequence is TGCAGCGTGGGTGACTGGAACACCGGGGAGCTGTTTTTT.

V and J are TRBV6-6 and TRBJ1-5; 11 nucleotides align to TRBD1. This CDR3 comprises 15 residues. Looked up from germline, CDR1 is MNHNY and CDR2 is SVGAGI (reference sequence). V dropped 5 bases and J dropped 7; count of bases not matched to a gene: 7. The CDR3 DNA reads TGTGCCAGCAGTCCGGGGACAGGGGGTAGGCAGCCCCAGCATTTT. Residues: CASSPGTGGRQPQHF.

The J gene is TRBJ1-6, the V gene TRBV19, with D maybe TRBD1 (5 bases). Trimming left V 1 base short and J 7 bases short, with 11 bases between. The length of the CDR3 is 15 residues. The germline gives CDR1 LNHDA, CDR2 SQIVND (reference sequence). This CDR3 is CASSIGGTGNSPLHF. The CDR3 DNA reads as TGTGCCAGTAGTATAGGTGGGACGGGAAATTCACCCCTCCACTTT.

The V call is TRBV5-1, the J call TRBJ2-5, with TRBD2 matching over 7 bases. J lost 2 bases, V lost 4 bases, and 8 bases had no gene match. The V gene's germline CDR1 is SGHRS and CDR2 YFSETQ. The CDR3 is made up of 15 amino acids. CDR3 sequence reads: CASSPRTGGQETQYF. Written as DNA, the CDR3 is TGCGCCAGCAGCCCCCGGACCGGGGGGCAAGAGACCCAGTACTTC. The full variable domain, its missing parts supplied by reference TRBV5-1 and TRBJ2-5, is KAGVTQTPRYLIKTRGQQVTLSCSPISGHRSVSWYQQTPGQGLQFLFEYFSETQRNKGNFPGRFSGRQFSNSRSEMNVSTLELGDSALYLCASSPRTGGQETQYFGPGTRLLVL.

V is TRBV5-1 and J is TRBJ2-5, with a weak D call TRBD1 (6 bases). Trimming left V 4 bases short and J 1 base short, with 8 bases between. The CDR3 is 13 amino acids. Germline CDR1 reads SGHRS; CDR2 reads YFSETQ. This CDR3 is CASSPTGQETQYF. CDR3 in DNA: TGCGCCAGCAGCCCGACAGGCCAAGAGACCCAGTACTTC.

The rearrangement uses TRBV5-4 and TRBJ2-1; 12 nucleotides align to TRBD2. Germline V gene sequence: CDR1 SGHNT, CDR2 YYREEE (reference sequence). This CDR3 is 19 amino acids long. Losses at the gene ends were 4 bases for V and 5 bases for J; bases not matched to a gene: 16. The DNA of the CDR3 is TGTGCCAGCAGCCGAGAACCTAGCGGGGGGGCCTGGACTAACAATGAGCAGTTCTTC. It translates to CASSREPSGGAWTNNEQFF. Using reference TRBV5-4 and TRBJ2-1 for the parts outside the CDR3, the full variable domain is ETGVTQSPTHLIKTRGQQVTLRCSSQSGHNTVSWYQQALGQGPQFIFQYYREEENGRGNFPPRFSGLQFPNYSSELNVNALELDDSALYLCASSREPSGGAWTNNEQFFGPGTRLTVL.

V gene TRBV19 combines with J gene TRBJ2-2; 7 bases are shared with TRBD1. The CDR3 spans 13 residues. The germline gives CDR1 LNHDA, CDR2 SQIVND (reference sequence). J lost 6 bases, V lost 5 bases, and 3 bases had no gene match. Here the CDR3 reads CASSQGVAGELFF. CDR3 sequence (DNA): TGTGCCAGTAGTCAGGGGGTTGCCGGGGAGCTGTTTTTT. The variable domain in full, with the rest retrieved from reference TRBV19 and TRBJ2-2, is DGGITQSPKYLFRKEGQNVTLSCEQNLNHDAMYWYRQDPGQGLRLIYYSQIVNDFQKGDIAEGYSVSREKKESFPLTVTSAQKNPTAFYLCASSQGVAGELFFGEGSRLTVL.

The sample holds a few counts of this clone. The V and J genes are TRBV6-1 and TRBJ1-1, with 9 bases lining up with TRBD1. Germline assignment: CDR1 MNHNS and CDR2 SASEGT. The CDR3 extends over 16 amino acids. After removal of 4 bases from V and 0 bases from J, the junction contained 6 bases not matched to a gene. CDR3 bases: TGTGCCAGCAGTGCCCGGACAGGGGCTTTGAACACTGAAGCTTTCTTT. This codes for CASSARTGALNTEAFF.

J is TRBJ2-1 and V is TRBV5-1, with TRBD2 matching 8 bases. The germline gives CDR1 SGHRS, CDR2 YFSETQ. CDR3 length: 15 residues. V trimming: 4 bases; J trimming: 0 bases; junction bases outside the gene matches: 3. The CDR3 loop is CASSVAGSSYNEQFF. In nucleotides, the CDR3 is TGCGCCAGCAGCGTAGCGGGGAGCTCCTACAATGAGCAGTTCTTC.

V and J are TRBV7-9 and TRBJ1-2, with a possible D match to TRBD1 (5 bases). The CDR3 has 13 amino acids. The germline V and J ends were trimmed by 6 bases and 4 bases, with 12 bases remaining between them. In germline, CDR1 is SEHNR, CDR2 FQNEAQ (reference sequence). The CDR3 region has the DNA TGTGCCAGCAGACCGGCAGGGAGCTATGGCTACACCTTC. It codes for CASRPAGSYGYTF. Full variable domain (remainder filled in from reference TRBV7-9 and TRBJ1-2): DTGVSQNPRHKITKRGQNVTFRCDPISEHNRLYWYRQTLGQGPEFLTYFQNEAQLEKSRLLSDRFSAERPKGSFSTLEIQRTEQGDSAMYLCASRPAGSYGYTFGSGTRLTVV.

The chain employs TRBV6-1 and TRBJ2-1, with D possibly matching TRBD2 (6 bases). This CDR3 has 15 amino acids. V was pared by 9 bases and J by 4 bases, with 19 bases between. The V gene's germline CDR1 is MNHNS and CDR2 SASEGT. CDR3: CASEVEGSRYNEQFF. The CDR3 region has the DNA TGTGCCAGTGAGGTGGAGGGTTCTAGATACAATGAGCAGTTCTTC.

In this sample, this clone turned up a few times. The chain carries TRBV21-1 and TRBJ2-1; TRBD1, the D gene given by the table, was not confirmed from the DNA. TRBV21-1 is flagged as a pseudogene. The CDR3 runs 15 residues. The CDR3 sequence: CASSLGTGSHNEQFF. The CDR3 DNA follows: TGTGCCAGCAGCCTGGGGACAGGGTCCCACAATGAGCAGTTCTTC.